The 19 T cell receptor beta chains below come from one sample, sequenced in a study of blood T cell repertoires in COVID-19. Assay used: immunoSEQ multiplex PCR; TCRdb lists only in-frame clones, some missing. Of 300,000 to 400,000 clones listed, about 90% are singletons. The sequenced sample was PBMCs or T cells enriched from blood (not recorded which). All receptors come from a woman aged 25 to 39 who had recovered from COVID-19.

The genes are TRBV9 and TRBJ1-3, with a tentative D call TRBD1 (5 bases). The CDR3 extends over 14 amino acids. V was cut by 2 bases and J by 1 base, with 7 bases left in between. Germline loops: CDR1 SGDLS, CDR2 YYNGEE. The CDR3 region has the DNA TGTGCCAGCAGCGTCAGGGAATCTGGAAACACCATATATTTT. Translated: CASSVRESGNTIYF.

The rearrangement uses TRBV7-2 and TRBJ2-5, with 7 nucleotides matching TRBD1. Unmatched junction bases numbered 4, after V lost 1 base and J lost 5 bases. Per the germline V gene, CDR1 is SGHTA and CDR2 is FQGNSA. The CDR3 contains 14 residues. The CDR3 spells CASSLVKDRETQYF. In DNA form, the CDR3 reads TGTGCCAGCAGCTTAGTTAAGGACAGGGAGACCCAGTACTTC.

This clone was detected many times. The chain combines TRBV6-6 with TRBJ1-2; D is undetermined. Trimming shortened V by 6 bases and J by 8 bases, and 10 bases separated the two germline ends. There are 11 residues in the CDR3. Germline V lookup: CDR1 MNHNY, CDR2 SVGAGI (reference sequence). CDR3 bases: TGTGCCAGCAGCTTGGCGGGGGGCTACACCTTC. Translating gives CASSLAGGYTF.

The DNA for the CDR3 is TGTGCCAGCAGCCCTCCTCCTGACAGGTTTATGGGCTACACCTTC. Translated, it gives CASSPPPDRFMGYTF. V usage is TRBV7-2 and J usage is TRBJ1-2; D is perhaps TRBD1 (6 bases). Germline lookup yields CDR1 SGHTA and CDR2 FQGNSA. The CDR3 runs to 15 residues. The ends were cut back, 5 bases at V and 8 bases at J, with 21 bases in the middle.

The chain has TRBV13 and TRBJ1-2, with a tentative D call TRBD1 (6 bases). The germline V and J ends were trimmed by 3 bases and 7 bases, with 18 bases remaining between them. The CDR3 extends over 15 amino acids. Looked up from germline, CDR1 is PRHDT and CDR2 is FYEKMQ (reference sequence). The CDR3 region is CASSLGPQGSGGYTF. The CDR3 nucleotides are TGTGCCAGCAGCTTGGGTCCCCAGGGGTCCGGTGGCTACACCTTC.

On this clone: Other DNA sequences in this sample translate to the same CDR3. The chain carries TRBV4-3 and TRBJ2-2; D is unresolved. The germline V gene encodes CDR1 LGHNA and CDR2 YSLEER. V was cut by 0 bases and J by 6 bases, with 5 bases left in between. CDR3 length equals 13 residues. CDR3 loop: CASSQDRAGELFF. As DNA, the CDR3 is TGCGCCAGCAGCCAAGATAGAGCCGGGGAGCTGTTTTTT.

The genes are TRBV7-6 and TRBJ2-2; D remains ambiguous. Germline V CDR1 and CDR2: SGHVS, FNYEAQ. This CDR3 spans 13 amino acids. V was shortened by 0 bases and J by 9 bases, with 8 bases between the two germline ends. The CDR3 DNA sequence: TGTGCCAGCAGCTTAGCCGAGAGCAGGGAGCTGTTTTTT. As protein: CASSLAESRELFF.

The gene calls are TRBV27 and TRBJ2-1, with a weak D call TRBD1 (6 bases). CDR1 is MNHEY and CDR2 is SMNVEV in the germline V gene (reference sequence). CDR3 length: 16 amino acids. V was trimmed by 5 bases and J by 0 bases, leaving 14 bases between them. The CDR3 reads CASSPRTVSSYNEQFF. In DNA form, the CDR3 reads TGTGCCAGCAGTCCCCGGACAGTAAGCTCCTACAATGAGCAGTTCTTC.

J is TRBJ2-1 and V is TRBV12-3 or TRBV12-4, with D tentatively TRBD1 (7 bases). CDR3 size: 13 residues. Trimming removed 9 bases at V and 6 bases at J, with 15 bases between. The CDR3 sequence is CASLGQGGNEQFF. CDR3 nucleotides: TGTGCCAGTCTGGGCCAGGGGGGCAATGAGCAGTTCTTC.

The rearrangement joins TRBV5-5 to TRBJ2-3; weak D call: TRBD2 (6 bases). Trimming took 0 bases from V and 0 from J, leaving 17 bases between them. CDR3 length: 18 residues. CDR1 is SGHKS, CDR2 YYEKEE, per germline (reference sequence). This chain's CDR3 is CASSLGPPSVTSTDTQYF. CDR3 bases: TGTGCCAGCAGCTTGGGCCCCCCTAGCGTCACTAGCACAGATACGCAGTATTTT.

The chain joins TRBV5-5 to TRBJ2-1; no firm D call. The germline V and J ends were trimmed by 5 bases and 8 bases, with 20 bases remaining between them. The CDR3 totals 15 residues. Germline CDR1 SGHKS, CDR2 YYEKEE (reference sequence). The CDR3 region is CASSLGEAGYDEQFF. The CDR3 DNA reads TGTGCCAGCAGTTTAGGTGAGGCTGGTTACGATGAGCAGTTCTTC.

The chain joins TRBV25-1 to TRBJ1-2, with 8 bases fitting TRBD1. V dropped 2 bases and J dropped 7; count of bases not matched to a gene: 3. The CDR3 has 13 residues. CDR1 and CDR2 from the germline V gene are MGHDK and SYGVNS. CDR3 bases: TGTGCCAGCAGTGAACCAGGGGGCCTTGGCTACACCTTC. This translates into CASSEPGGLGYTF.

The rearrangement joins TRBV9 to TRBJ2-2; D not certain. CDR3 length: 13 amino acids. V dropped 2 bases and J dropped 4 bases, with 6 bases sitting between them. Germline CDR1 SGDLS, CDR2 YYNGEE. The CDR3 bases are TGTGCCAGCAGCGTTGGCAGCACCGGGGAGCTGTTTTTT. It encodes CASSVGSTGELFF.

This chain links TRBV27 with TRBJ2-1, with TRBD2 identical over 11 bases. The trim removed 4 bases at V and 8 bases at J, leaving 7 bases unmatched. Germline CDR1 MNHEY, CDR2 SMNVEV (reference sequence). The CDR3 has 15 amino acids. The CDR3 coding sequence is TGTGCCAGCAGTTGGTTAGCGGGGGGGCTTCATGAGCAGTTCTTC. Its protein product is CASSWLAGGLHEQFF.

This clone was picked up a small number of times. V usage is TRBV6-5 and J usage is TRBJ1-6; the match to TRBD1 covers 8 bases. With V trimmed by 6 bases and J by 7 bases, 2 bases remained unmatched. CDR1 is MNHEY, CDR2 SVGAGI, per germline. The CDR3 sequence is 13 residues long. Written as DNA, the CDR3 is TGTGCCAGCAGGGACAGGGAGAATTCACCCCTCCACTTT. Its protein product is CASRDRENSPLHF.

This clone has just a few counts. This chain connects TRBV9 to TRBJ1-5; TRBD1 might be the D (5 bases). The CDR3 loop spans 15 amino acids. Deletions cut 7 bases from V and 0 bases from J, with 14 bases between. Germline assignment: CDR1 SGDLS and CDR2 YYNGEE. CDR3 sequence reads: CASSPGGNSNQPQHF. The CDR3 region has the DNA TGTGCCAGCTCCCCCGGGGGGAATAGCAATCAGCCCCAGCATTTT. Looking up the rest from reference TRBV9 and TRBJ1-5 gives the full variable domain: DSGVTQTPKHLITATGQRVTLRCSPRSGDLSVYWYQQSLDQGLQFLIQYYNGEERAKGNILERFSAQQFPDLHSELNLSSLELGDSALYFCASSPGGNSNQPQHFGDGTRLSIL.

This chain uses TRBV20-1 with TRBJ2-7; D is unclear. Trimming removed 5 bases from V and 9 bases from J, with 11 bases in between. The CDR3 spans 10 residues. Germline values: CDR1 DFQATT, CDR2 SNEGSKA (reference sequence). CDR3 DNA sequence: TGCAGTGCTTGGAACAGACGGCAGTACTTC. This codes for CSAWNRRQYF.

The chain combines TRBV11-3 with TRBJ1-1, with D tentatively TRBD1 (5 bases). Trimming shortened V by 6 bases and J by 6 bases, and 17 bases separated the two germline ends. The CDR3 runs 14 residues. From germline, CDR1 is SGHNT and CDR2 YENEEA. Here the CDR3 reads CASSRNLKGAEAFF. The CDR3 nucleotides are TGTGCCAGCAGTCGTAACCTTAAAGGGGCTGAAGCTTTCTTT.

V gene TRBV5-3 combines with J gene TRBJ1-1; 8 nucleotides match TRBD1. TRBV5-3 is marked as an open reading frame, function uncertain. This CDR3 has 14 amino acids. V trimming: 10 bases; J trimming: 3 bases; junction bases outside the gene matches: 11. In nucleotides, the CDR3 is TGTGCCCCTGGGCAGGGGGCAAGCGACACTGAAGCTTTCTTT. Its translation: CAPGQGASDTEAFF.